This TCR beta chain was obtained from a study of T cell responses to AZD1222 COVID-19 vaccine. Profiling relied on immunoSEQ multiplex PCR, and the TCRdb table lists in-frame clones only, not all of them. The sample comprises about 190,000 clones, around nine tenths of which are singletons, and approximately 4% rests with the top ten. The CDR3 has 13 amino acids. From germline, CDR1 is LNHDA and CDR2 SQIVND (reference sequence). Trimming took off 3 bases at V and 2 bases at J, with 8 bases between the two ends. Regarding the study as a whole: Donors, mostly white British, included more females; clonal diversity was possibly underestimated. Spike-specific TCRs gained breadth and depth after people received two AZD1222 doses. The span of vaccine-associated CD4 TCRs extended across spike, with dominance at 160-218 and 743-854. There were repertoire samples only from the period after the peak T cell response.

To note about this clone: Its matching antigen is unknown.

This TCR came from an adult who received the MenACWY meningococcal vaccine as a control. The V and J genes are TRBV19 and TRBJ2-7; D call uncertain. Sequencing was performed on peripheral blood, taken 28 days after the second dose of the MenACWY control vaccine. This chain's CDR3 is CASSISGPYEQYF. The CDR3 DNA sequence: TGTGCCAGTAGTATTAGTGGGCCCTACGAGCAGTACTTC.